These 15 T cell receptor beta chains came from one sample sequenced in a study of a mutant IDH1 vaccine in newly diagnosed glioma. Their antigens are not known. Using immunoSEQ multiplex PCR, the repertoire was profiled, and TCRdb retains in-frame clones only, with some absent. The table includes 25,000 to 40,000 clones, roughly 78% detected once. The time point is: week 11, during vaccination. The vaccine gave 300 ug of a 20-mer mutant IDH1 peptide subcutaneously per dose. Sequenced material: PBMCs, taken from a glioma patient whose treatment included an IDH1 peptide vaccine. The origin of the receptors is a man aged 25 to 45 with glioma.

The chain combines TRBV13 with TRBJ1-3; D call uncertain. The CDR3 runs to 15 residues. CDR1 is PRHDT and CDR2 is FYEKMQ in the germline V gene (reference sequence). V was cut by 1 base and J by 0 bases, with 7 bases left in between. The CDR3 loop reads CASSLDETSGNTIYF. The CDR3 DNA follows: TGTGCCAGCAGCTTAGACGAAACCTCTGGAAACACCATATATTTT.

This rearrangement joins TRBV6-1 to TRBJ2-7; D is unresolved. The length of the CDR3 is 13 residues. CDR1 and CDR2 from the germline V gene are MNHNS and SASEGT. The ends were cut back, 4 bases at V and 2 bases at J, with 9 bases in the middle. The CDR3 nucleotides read TGTGCCAGCAGTGCAGCGCTGCCCTACGAGCAGTACTTC. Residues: CASSAALPYEQYF.

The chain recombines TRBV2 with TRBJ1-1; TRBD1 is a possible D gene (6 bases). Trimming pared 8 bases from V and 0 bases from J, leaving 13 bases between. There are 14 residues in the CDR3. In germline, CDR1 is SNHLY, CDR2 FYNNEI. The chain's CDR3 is CASWGALMNTEAFF. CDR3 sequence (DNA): TGTGCCAGCTGGGGGGCACTCATGAACACTGAAGCTTTCTTT.

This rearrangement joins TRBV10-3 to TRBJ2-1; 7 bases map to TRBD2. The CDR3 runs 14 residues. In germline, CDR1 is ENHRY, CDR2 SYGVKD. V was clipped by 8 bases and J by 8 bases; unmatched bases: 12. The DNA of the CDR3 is TGTGCCATCTCCACCGGGCCTAGCGGAGATGAGCAGTTCTTC. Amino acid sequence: CAISTGPSGDEQFF.

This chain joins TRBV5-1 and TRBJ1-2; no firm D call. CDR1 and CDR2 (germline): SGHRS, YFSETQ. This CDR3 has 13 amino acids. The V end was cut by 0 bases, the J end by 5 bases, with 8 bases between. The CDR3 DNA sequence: TGCGCCAGCAGCTTGGAGCTCTATTATGGCTACACCTTC. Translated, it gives CASSLELYYGYTF.

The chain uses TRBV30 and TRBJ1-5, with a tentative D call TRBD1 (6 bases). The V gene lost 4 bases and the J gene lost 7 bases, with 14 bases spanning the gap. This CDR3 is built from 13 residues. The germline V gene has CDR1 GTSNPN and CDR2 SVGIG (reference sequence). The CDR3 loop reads CAWTKGGAQPQHF. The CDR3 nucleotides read TGTGCCTGGACGAAAGGGGGAGCCCAGCCCCAGCATTTT.

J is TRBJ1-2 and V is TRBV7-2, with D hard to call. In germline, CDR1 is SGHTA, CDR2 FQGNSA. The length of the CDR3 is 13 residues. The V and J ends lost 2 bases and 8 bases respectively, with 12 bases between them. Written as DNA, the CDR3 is TGTGCCAGCAGCTTAACCCAGGAGCGGGGCTACACCTTC. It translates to CASSLTQERGYTF.

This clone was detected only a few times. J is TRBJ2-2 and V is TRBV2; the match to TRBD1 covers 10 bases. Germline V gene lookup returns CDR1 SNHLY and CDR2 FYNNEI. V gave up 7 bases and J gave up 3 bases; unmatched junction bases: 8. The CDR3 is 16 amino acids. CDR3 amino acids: CASTMTGGADTGELFF. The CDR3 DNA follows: TGTGCCAGCACAATGACAGGGGGCGCGGACACCGGGGAGCTGTTTTTT.

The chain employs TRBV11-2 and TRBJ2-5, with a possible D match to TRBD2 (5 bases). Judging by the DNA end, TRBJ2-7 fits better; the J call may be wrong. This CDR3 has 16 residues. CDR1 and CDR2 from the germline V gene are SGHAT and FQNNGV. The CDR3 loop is CASSLDPYSGTYEQYF. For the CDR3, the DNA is TGTGCCAGCAGCTTAGATCCCTACAGCGGAACCTACGAGCAGTACTTC.

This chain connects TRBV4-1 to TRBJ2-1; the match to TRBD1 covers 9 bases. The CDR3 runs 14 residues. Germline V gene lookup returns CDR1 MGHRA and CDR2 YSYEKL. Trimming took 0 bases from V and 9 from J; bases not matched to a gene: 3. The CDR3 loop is CASSQERDRVEQFF. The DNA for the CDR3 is TGCGCCAGCAGCCAAGAACGGGACAGGGTTGAGCAGTTCTTC.

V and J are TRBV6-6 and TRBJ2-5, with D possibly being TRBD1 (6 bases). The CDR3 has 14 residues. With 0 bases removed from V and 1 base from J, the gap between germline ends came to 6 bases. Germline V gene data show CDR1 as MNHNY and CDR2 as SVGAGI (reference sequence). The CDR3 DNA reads TGTGCCAGCAGTTACTCGACAGGCCAAGAGACCCAGTACTTC. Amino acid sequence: CASSYSTGQETQYF.

CDR3 sequence reads: CASSGTGPNQPQHF. CDR3 sequence (DNA): TGTGCCAGTAGCGGGACAGGGCCTAATCAGCCCCAGCATTTT. V is TRBV19 and J is TRBJ1-5; TRBD1 agrees at 9 bases. CDR1 LNHDA and CDR2 SQIVND come from the germline V gene (reference sequence). V lost 6 bases and J lost 4; bases outside the gene matches: 4. The CDR3 totals 14 residues.

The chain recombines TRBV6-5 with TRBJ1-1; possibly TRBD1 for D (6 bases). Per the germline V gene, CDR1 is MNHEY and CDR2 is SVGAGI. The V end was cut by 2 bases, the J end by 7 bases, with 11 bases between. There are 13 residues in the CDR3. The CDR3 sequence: CASSYTGASEAFF. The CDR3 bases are TGTGCCAGCAGTTACACGGGGGCGAGTGAAGCTTTCTTT.

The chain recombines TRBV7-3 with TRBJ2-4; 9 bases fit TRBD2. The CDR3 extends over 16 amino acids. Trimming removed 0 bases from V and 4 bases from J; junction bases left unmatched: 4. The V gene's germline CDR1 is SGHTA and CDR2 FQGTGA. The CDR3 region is CASSLTRTSAKNIQYF. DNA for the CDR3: TGTGCCAGCAGCTTAACTCGGACTAGCGCAAAAAACATTCAGTACTTC.

In DNA, the CDR3 is TGTGCCAGCAGTTTTGCGGGAGGGCCGGGTGAGCAGTACTTC. Protein: CASSFAGGPGEQYF. The V and J genes are TRBV28 and TRBJ2-7; TRBD2 matches 9 bases. The ends lost 3 bases at V and 7 bases at J; junction bases unmatched: 7. This CDR3 contains 14 residues. Per the germline V gene, CDR1 is MDHEN and CDR2 is SYDVKM.